This T cell receptor beta chain was sequenced in a study of cytomegalovirus exposure and HLA in healthy donors. Findings of the study overall: TCR beta chain V- and J-gene trimming was linked, in a later analysis, to a missense variant in DCLRE1C. A prior analysis recorded that most TCR beta V segments were productive about 90% or about 30% of the time.

CDR3 length: 11 amino acids. The germline CDR1 and CDR2 sequences are SGHTA and FQGNSA. The V end was cut by 0 bases, the J end by 7 bases, with 3 bases between. Researchers ran the PCR with 60 Vbeta and 13 Jbeta primers. Using immunoSEQ multiplex PCR, the repertoire was profiled, and TCRdb retains in-frame clones only, with some absent. Among 120,000 or so clones listed, approximately 75% were seen once. Comment on this clone: As yet, its antigen is unknown.

The V gene is TRBV7-2, the J gene TRBJ1-1; D ambiguous. The sequence was obtained from a man aged 50-59 years in good health and CMV-seropositive. The specimen sequenced was PBMCs. The CDR3 coding sequence is TGTGCCAGCAGCTTAGCACATGAAGCTTTCTTT. This sequence encodes CASSLAHEAFF.